The sequence of this T cell receptor (beta chain) was determined in a study of spatial heterogeneity in lung cancer. Overall study: Samples came from roughly 70 TRACERx patients with untreated early-stage lung cancer. Where available, sequencing covered follow-up PBMC samples, taken at a median of about 2 years after resection. Notes on the study in general: Compared with follow-up, resection was when ubiquitous expanded tumor TCRs appeared in blood more.

Noted time point: blood at routine non-recurrence follow-up after resection. Tumor, nontumor lung or frozen PBMC supplied whole RNA that was sequenced unsorted. Each TCR cDNA molecule carried a unique molecular identifier. MiXCR, run by TCRdb on the 5' RACE reads, gives a single entry per CDR3 protein. This table holds about 120,000 distinct CDR3 sequences, 9% to 15% found once. This clonotype was observed many times. Its cognate antigen is unknown. The CDR3 is made up of 14 amino acids. V lost 2 bases and J 4 bases, leaving 13 bases between the germline ends. Germline-derived CDR1 and CDR2 are SGDLS and YYNGEE.

Sample: PBMCs, taken at follow-up. This TCR was sampled from a male donor with early-stage non-small cell lung cancer. The chain has TRBV9 and TRBJ2-7, with D possibly being TRBD1 or TRBD2 (5 bases each). CDR3 protein: CASSVRDGSYEQYF. The CDR3 region has the DNA TGTGCCAGCAGCGTCCGGGACGGTAGTTACGAGCAGTACTTC.